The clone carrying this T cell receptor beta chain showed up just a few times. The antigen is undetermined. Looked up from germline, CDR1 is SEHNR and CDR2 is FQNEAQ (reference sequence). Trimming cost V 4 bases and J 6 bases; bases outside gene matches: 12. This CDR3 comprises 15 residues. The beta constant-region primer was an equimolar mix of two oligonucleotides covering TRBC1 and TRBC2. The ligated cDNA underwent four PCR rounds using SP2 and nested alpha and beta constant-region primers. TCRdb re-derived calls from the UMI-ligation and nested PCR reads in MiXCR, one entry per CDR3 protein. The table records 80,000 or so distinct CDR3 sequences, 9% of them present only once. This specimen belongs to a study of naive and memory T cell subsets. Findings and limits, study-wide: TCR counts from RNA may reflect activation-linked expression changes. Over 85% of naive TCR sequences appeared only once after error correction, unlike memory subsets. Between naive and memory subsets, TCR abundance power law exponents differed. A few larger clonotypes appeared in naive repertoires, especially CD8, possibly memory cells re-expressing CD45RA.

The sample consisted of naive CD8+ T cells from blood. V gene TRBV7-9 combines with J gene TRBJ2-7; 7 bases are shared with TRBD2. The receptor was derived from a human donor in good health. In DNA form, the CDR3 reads TGTGCCAGCAGCTCCACCGGGACTACCCCCTTCGAGCAGTACTTC. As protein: CASSSTGTTPFEQYF.